This TCR beta chain came from a study of blood T cells in healthy people across ages (dated by TCRdb to between 2015 and 2017). At the level of the whole study: In model experiments, template switching captured roughly one uniquely barcoded TCR beta cDNA molecule for every two T cells. Using deep sequencing normalized with unique cDNA molecular identifiers, the study measured how TCR beta repertoire diversity changes with age. Four age groups were formed from the donors: young (average approximately 15 years), middle-aged (roughly 38), aged (roughly 58) and long-lived (82). To avoid experimental bias, donors of different ages were spread randomly across the sequencing lanes. For two donors (one aged 18 to 29 and one aged 80 or older), the study analyzed two additional independent replicas of 1 million unique cDNA reads from the same blood draw.

The CDR3 runs 13 amino acids, cysteine and phenylalanine included. The only DNA kept is the CDR3, 39 bases in frame from the first base. The germline V and J ends show losses of 5 bases and 6 bases respectively, and no gene match explains 3 bases of the junction. CDR1 and CDR2 were assigned from the germline V gene as SGHTA and FQGTGA. General study outcomes and caveats: Observed TCR beta diversity per million T cells fell roughly linearly with age, and a significant reduction was already apparent by age approximately 40. The long-lived group showed more naive CD4+ T cells, fewer expanded clones and increased TCR diversity than the aged group, suggesting age selection. The percentage of naive T cells measured by flow cytometry correlated strongly with observed TCR beta diversity. Total diversity estimates from one million sequenced T cells were considered lower bounds and underestimates. The CMV infection status of donors was not known, potentially confounding age-related changes in expanded clonotypes. Since profiling was done on bulk unsorted PBMCs, naive and antigen-experienced compartments could not be conclusively compared.

The receptor library was made with 5' RACE. TCRdb lists the instrument as Illumina HiSeq 2500. A second about 6 to 11 cycle PCR used a sample-barcoded 5' primer and a J-beta primer mix. A template-switch 5' adaptor carrying 12 random nucleotides introduced a unique molecular identifier onto each TCR beta cDNA molecule. Each sample yielded at least 2.5 million CDR3-containing paired-end reads. First-strand cDNA was synthesized from all RNA with the Mint cDNA synthesis kit, primed by a TRBC-specific oligonucleotide. All cDNA was treated with uracil-DNA glycosylase and then went through a first 18-cycle PCR with the universal primers M1SS and BC2_uni_R. In the source study's methods: Each sample was normalized by randomly selecting 1 million high-quality reads, each carrying a distinct molecular identifier. Instead of being binned into consensus sequences, reads that shared molecular identifiers were thrown out. CDR3 identification, clonotype clustering and error correction used MiTCR with a Q25 quality threshold and the strictest error-elimination algorithm. A nonparametric unseen species model using Euler transformation provided a lower-bound estimate of total TCR beta diversity. TCRdb cleaned the public reads at Q25 with fastp, built clones with MiXCR and kept in-frame beta chains. Under each unique CDR3 protein, matching rows form one entry showing the most common genes and DNA. TCRdb, not the authors, supplied the V and J calls. The sample records about 800,000 distinct CDR3 sequences, around half of which are singletons. Clones ranked in the top ten supply 18% of the sample.

In the case of this clonotype: Its antigen is still unknown. No much larger clone is present one base from it, and per-base qualities are unavailable.

Donors were approximately 42 systemically healthy Caucasian individuals from Russia aged roughly 6 to 90 years. Each donor gave 8 to 10 milliliters of peripheral blood, collected into EDTA-treated Vacutainer tubes. Ficoll-Paque density-gradient centrifugation was used to isolate PBMCs, with at least 6.5 million per sample. Total RNA, at least 5 micrograms per sample, was extracted from PBMCs with Trizol reagent. For every donor, an aliquot of PBMCs went through flow cytometry to measure the percentages of naive CD45RAhigh/CD27high T cells. The source material was blood. The TCR was taken from an elderly man in good health. This chain joins TRBV7-3 to TRBJ2-1; TRBD1 fits 8 bases in the junction. At the DNA level, the sequence is TGTGCCAGCAGCGTCGACAGGGGCAATGAGCAGTTCTTC. It is translated as CASSVDRGNEQFF.